A single sample gave rise to the 7 T cell receptor beta chains below, sequenced in a study of CD8 T cells in ankylosing spondylitis. TCRdb re-called the 5' RACE reads through MiXCR, storing one row per CDR3 protein. This sample has roughly 120,000 distinct CDR3 sequences; roughly 15% occur once, and the top ten carry 2.5% to 3%. The sample consisted of blood, either unsorted or a sorted T cell fraction (not recorded which). The receptor source for this set is a female donor with ankylosing spondylitis or in good health (not recorded which).

V and J are TRBV21-1 and TRBJ1-5; the table's D call TRBD1 went unverified against the DNA. TRBV21-1 is noted as a pseudogene. The CDR3 contains 17 residues. CDR3 DNA: TGTGCCAGCAGCAAAGGTTACCGGGACAGCAAAAATCAGCCCCAGCATTTT. Residues: CASSKGYRDSKNQPQHF.

This clonotype was found many times. This chain links TRBV12-3 or TRBV12-4 with TRBJ2-1; D unclear. CDR3 length equals 12 residues. The V gene lost 6 bases and the J gene lost 5 bases, with 8 bases spanning the gap. CDR3 sequence (DNA): TGTGCCAGCAGCCTGTTCCACAATGAGCAGTTCTTC. Protein product: CASSLFHNEQFF.

This clonotype has a handful of counts. The rearrangement links TRBV6-1 to TRBJ1-5; perhaps TRBD1 as D (5 bases). V dropped 6 bases and J dropped 5 bases, with 20 bases sitting between them. Germline-derived CDR1 and CDR2 are MNHNS and SASEGT. The CDR3 spans 16 residues. CDR3 loop: CASSPLKGSRDQPQHF. As DNA, the CDR3 is TGTGCCAGCAGCCCCCTTAAGGGCAGCAGGGATCAGCCCCAGCATTTT.

This clonotype was counted only a few times. The chain couples TRBV18 to TRBJ1-3; D ambiguous. V was cut by 8 bases and J by 0 bases, with 14 bases left in between. Germline CDR1 KGHSH, CDR2 LQKENI. The CDR3 is made up of 15 amino acids. Here the CDR3 DNA reads TGTGCCAGCCGAACCGGGCGGAGCTCTGGAAACACCATATATTTT. It is translated as CASRTGRSSGNTIYF.

At least ten counts were recorded for this clonotype. J is TRBJ1-2 and V is TRBV29-1; possible D gene TRBD1, 6 bases. The ends were cut back, 7 bases at V and 8 bases at J, with 20 bases in the middle. Germline V gives CDR1 SQVTM, CDR2 ANQGSEA. This CDR3 spans 13 amino acids. DNA for the CDR3: TGCAGCGCAGGACAGTCGTCCATGGGGGGCTACACCTTC. Encoded protein: CSAGQSSMGGYTF.

There are many counts of this clonotype. The gene calls are TRBV5-1 and TRBJ1-1; 11 bases are shared with TRBD1. The V and J ends lost 4 bases and 11 bases, in that order; junction bases with no gene match: 7. The CDR3 has 13 residues. The germline CDR1 and CDR2 sequences are SGHRS and YFSETQ. As DNA, the CDR3 is TGCGCCAGCAGCCCTGGACAGGGGGCTTCCGCTTTCTTT. It specifies CASSPGQGASAFF. Full variable domain (rest looked up from reference TRBV5-1 and TRBJ1-1): KAGVTQTPRYLIKTRGQQVTLSCSPISGHRSVSWYQQTPGQGLQFLFEYFSETQRNKGNFPGRFSGRQFSNSRSEMNVSTLELGDSALYLCASSPGQGASAFFGQGTRLTVV.

The chain carries TRBV6-1 and TRBJ2-5, with 12 bases matching TRBD2. The ends lost 6 bases at V and 1 base at J; junction bases unmatched: 6. The germline CDR1 and CDR2 sequences are MNHNS and SASEGT. The CDR3 extends over 16 amino acids. The CDR3 DNA follows: TGTGCCAGCAGACGACTAGCGGGGGATCCCCAAGAGACCCAGTACTTC. Protein sequence: CASRRLAGDPQETQYF.